These 7 T cell receptor beta chains originate from one sample sequenced in a study of blood T cell repertoires in COVID-19. This table comes from immunoSEQ multiplex PCR, and its TCRdb copy is limited to in-frame clones, with some not included. The data show about 210,000 clones, 70% to 90% seen once. Source material: peripheral blood. The source is a woman in her seventies with acute or convalescent COVID-19.

The V gene is TRBV6-1, the J gene TRBJ1-5; D not resolved. V was clipped by 0 bases and J by 4 bases, with 7 bases between them. CDR3 size: 14 residues. Germline V lookup: CDR1 MNHNS, CDR2 SASEGT. This chain's CDR3 is CASSEATGNQPQHF. CDR3 nucleotide sequence: TGTGCCAGCAGTGAAGCGACGGGAAATCAGCCCCAGCATTTT.

The DNA of the CDR3 is TGCGCCAGCAGCGCAGGGGTATGGGCCAAAAACATTCAGTACTTC. Its protein product is CASSAGVWAKNIQYF. The chain uses TRBV23-1 and TRBJ2-4, with a weak D call TRBD1 (6 bases). TRBV23-1 is classed as an ORF, of uncertain function. This CDR3 has 15 residues. V was trimmed by 6 bases and J by 1 base, leaving 13 bases between them.

The V call is TRBV5-5, the J call TRBJ2-3; D ambiguous. The CDR3 has 15 residues. V was pared by 0 bases and J by 0 bases, with 8 bases between. Germline values: CDR1 SGHKS, CDR2 YYEKEE (reference sequence). CDR3 DNA sequence: TGTGCCAGCAGCTTGGGGCAGACTAGCACAGATACGCAGTATTTT. This gives the protein CASSLGQTSTDTQYF.

The V and J genes are TRBV5-4 and TRBJ2-5; TRBD2 agrees at 7 bases. Germline trimming cut 0 bases from V and 5 bases from J; bases unmatched to any gene: 10. The length of the CDR3 is 16 residues. From germline, CDR1 is SGHNT and CDR2 YYREEE (reference sequence). The CDR3 here is CASSLEGGRARETQYF. The DNA of the CDR3 is TGTGCCAGCAGCTTGGAAGGAGGGAGGGCACGGGAGACCCAGTACTTC.

This clone has just one count. This rearrangement joins TRBV7-3 to TRBJ2-1; TRBD2 matches at 7 bases. Germline loops: CDR1 SGHTA, CDR2 FQGTGA. The CDR3 is 14 amino acids. The V gene end was trimmed by 1 base and the J gene end by 4 bases; junction bases not matched to a gene: 1. CDR3 sequence reads: CASSLRGLYNEQFF. Written as DNA, the CDR3 is TGTGCCAGCAGCTTAAGGGGACTATACAATGAGCAGTTCTTC. Based on the CDR3 plus reference TRBV7-3 and TRBJ2-1, the full variable domain is GAGVSQTPSNKVTEKGKYVELRCDPISGHTALYWYRQSLGQGPEFLIYFQGTGAADDSGLPNDRFFAVRPEGSVSTLKIQRTERGDSAVYLCASSLRGLYNEQFFGPGTRLTVL.

The chain has TRBV19 and TRBJ2-5; TRBD1 might be the D (5 bases). The V gene's germline CDR1 is LNHDA and CDR2 SQIVND (reference sequence). The CDR3 has 14 residues. The V and J ends lost 5 bases and 2 bases respectively, with 12 bases between them. CDR3 DNA sequence: TGTGCCAGTAGTTATAGACAGAATCAAGAGACCCAGTACTTC. This translates into CASSYRQNQETQYF. The variable domain in full, with the rest retrieved from reference TRBV19 and TRBJ2-5, is DGGITQSPKYLFRKEGQNVTLSCEQNLNHDAMYWYRQDPGQGLRLIYYSQIVNDFQKGDIAEGYSVSREKKESFPLTVTSAQKNPTAFYLCASSYRQNQETQYFGPGTRLLVL.

The CDR3 sequence is CASSEKTGWFNQPQHF. The CDR3 DNA sequence: TGTGCCAGCAGTGAAAAGACAGGGTGGTTCAATCAGCCCCAGCATTTT. The chain joins TRBV2 to TRBJ1-5; 7 bases are shared with TRBD1. V was pared by 2 bases and J by 3 bases, with 7 bases of the junction left unmatched. Germline lookup yields CDR1 SNHLY and CDR2 FYNNEI. The CDR3 runs to 16 residues. The whole variable domain, filled in from reference TRBV2 and TRBJ1-5, reads EPEVTQTPSHQVTQMGQEVILRCVPISNHLYFYWYRQILGQKVEFLVSFYNNEISEKSEIFDDQFSVERPDGSNFTLKIRSTKLEDSAMYFCASSEKTGWFNQPQHFGDGTRLSIL.